These 5 T cell receptor beta chains share one sample of origin, sequenced in a study of T cells after yellow fever vaccination. From the 5' RACE reads, TCRdb called clonotypes with MiXCR, one entry per CDR3 protein. This sample has some 220,000 distinct CDR3 sequences; less than 3.5% occur once, and the top ten carry less than 3.5%. Sequenced material: CD4+ T cells sorted from PBMCs, taken 10 days after the yellow fever booster vaccination. The receptors derive from a man between 18 and 29 years old who received the YFV17D yellow fever vaccine.

This clonotype was seen repeatedly, ten times or more. The chain has TRBV12-3 or TRBV12-4 and TRBJ2-1; D may be TRBD2 (6 bases). Trimming cost V 3 bases and J 4 bases, with 13 bases left between them. The length of the CDR3 is 15 residues. CDR3 in amino acids: CASSFFAGPYNEQFF. For the CDR3, the DNA is TGTGCCAGCAGTTTTTTCGCGGGGCCTTACAATGAGCAGTTCTTC.

In its sample, this clonotype was seen a few times. The DNA of the CDR3 is TGTGCCAGCAGGAAGGATGGACTTTCGGTCGAGCAGTACTTC. Translating gives CASRKDGLSVEQYF. The chain is built from TRBV25-1 and TRBJ2-7; the D gene is possibly TRBD2 (5 bases). This CDR3 comprises 14 residues. Per germline, CDR1 MGHDK and CDR2 SYGVNS. V lost 6 bases and J lost 6, with 18 bases in between.

There are a few counts of this clonotype. This chain links TRBV18 with TRBJ1-4; D remains unclear. V was pared by 3 bases and J by 0 bases, with 8 bases between. From germline, CDR1 is KGHSH and CDR2 LQKENI. This CDR3 comprises 15 residues. The CDR3 DNA sequence: TGTGCCAGCTCACCCAGAGCCACAACTAATGAAAAACTGTTTTTT. Protein product: CASSPRATTNEKLFF. The whole variable domain, remainder taken from reference TRBV18 and TRBJ1-4, is NAGVMQNPRHLVRRRGQEARLRCSPMKGHSHVYWYRQLPEEGLKFMVYLQKENIIDESGMPKERFSAEFPKEGPSILRIQQVVRGDSAAYFCASSPRATTNEKLFFGSGTQLSVL.

The chain combines TRBV5-4 with TRBJ1-1; 7 bases are a match to TRBD1. Unmatched junction bases numbered 10, after V lost 3 bases and J lost 11 bases. The CDR3 sequence is 13 residues long. The germline V gene encodes CDR1 SGHNT and CDR2 YYREEE (reference sequence). The CDR3 bases are TGTGCCAGCAGCTCCCAGGAGACAGGGAGGGCTTTCTTT. This sequence encodes CASSSQETGRAFF. Variable domain in full (rest from reference TRBV5-4 and TRBJ1-1): ETGVTQSPTHLIKTRGQQVTLRCSSQSGHNTVSWYQQALGQGPQFIFQYYREEENGRGNFPPRFSGLQFPNYSSELNVNALELDDSALYLCASSSQETGRAFFGQGTRLTVV.

This clonotype was picked up many times. The gene calls are TRBV5-1 and TRBJ2-5, with TRBD2 as a possible D gene (5 bases). The V end was cut by 0 bases, the J end by 1 base, with 16 bases between. Germline V lookup: CDR1 SGHRS, CDR2 YFSETQ. The CDR3 covers 17 residues. The CDR3 reads CASSLGRLGTAQETQYF. In DNA form, the CDR3 reads TGCGCCAGCAGCTTGGGGAGGTTGGGCACCGCCCAAGAGACCCAGTACTTC.